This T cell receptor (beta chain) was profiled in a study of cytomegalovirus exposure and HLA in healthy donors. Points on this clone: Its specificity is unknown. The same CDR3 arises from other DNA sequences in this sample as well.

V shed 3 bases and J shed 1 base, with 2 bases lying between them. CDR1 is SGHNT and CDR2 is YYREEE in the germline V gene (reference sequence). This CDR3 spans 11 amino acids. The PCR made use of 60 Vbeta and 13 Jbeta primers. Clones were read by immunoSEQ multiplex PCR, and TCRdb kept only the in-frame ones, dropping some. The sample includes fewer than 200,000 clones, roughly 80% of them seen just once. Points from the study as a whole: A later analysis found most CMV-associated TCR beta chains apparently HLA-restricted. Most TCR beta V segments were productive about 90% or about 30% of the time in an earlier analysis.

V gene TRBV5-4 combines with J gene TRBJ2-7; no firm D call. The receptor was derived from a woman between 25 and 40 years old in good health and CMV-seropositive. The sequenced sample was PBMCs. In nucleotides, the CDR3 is TGTGCCAGCAGCTCGTCCTACGAGCAGTACTTC. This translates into CASSSSYEQYF.